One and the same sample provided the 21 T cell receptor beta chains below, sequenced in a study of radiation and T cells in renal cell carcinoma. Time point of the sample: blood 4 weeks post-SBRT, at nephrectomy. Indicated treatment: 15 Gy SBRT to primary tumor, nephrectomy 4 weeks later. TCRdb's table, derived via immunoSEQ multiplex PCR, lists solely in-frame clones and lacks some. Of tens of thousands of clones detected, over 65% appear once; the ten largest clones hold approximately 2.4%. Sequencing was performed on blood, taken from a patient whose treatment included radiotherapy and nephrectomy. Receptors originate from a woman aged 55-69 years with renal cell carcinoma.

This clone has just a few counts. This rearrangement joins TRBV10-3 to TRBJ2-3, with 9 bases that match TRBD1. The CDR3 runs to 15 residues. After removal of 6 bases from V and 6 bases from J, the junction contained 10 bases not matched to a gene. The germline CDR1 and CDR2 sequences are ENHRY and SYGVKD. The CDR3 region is CAIRGPGQGTDTQYF. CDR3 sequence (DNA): TGTGCCATCAGGGGACCGGGACAGGGTACGGATACGCAGTATTTT.

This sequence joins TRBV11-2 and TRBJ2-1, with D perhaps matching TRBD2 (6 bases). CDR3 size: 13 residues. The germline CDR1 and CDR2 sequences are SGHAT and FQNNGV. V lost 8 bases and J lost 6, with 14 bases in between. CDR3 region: CASVGGVGNEQFF. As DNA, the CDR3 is TGTGCCAGCGTCGGAGGGGTTGGCAATGAGCAGTTCTTC.

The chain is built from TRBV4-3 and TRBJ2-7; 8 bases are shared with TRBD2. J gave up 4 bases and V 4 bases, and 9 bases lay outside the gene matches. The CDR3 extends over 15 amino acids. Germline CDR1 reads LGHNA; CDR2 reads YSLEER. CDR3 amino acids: CASSLEAGAPYEQYF. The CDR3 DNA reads TGCGCCAGCAGCCTTGAAGCGGGAGCCCCGTACGAGCAGTACTTC.

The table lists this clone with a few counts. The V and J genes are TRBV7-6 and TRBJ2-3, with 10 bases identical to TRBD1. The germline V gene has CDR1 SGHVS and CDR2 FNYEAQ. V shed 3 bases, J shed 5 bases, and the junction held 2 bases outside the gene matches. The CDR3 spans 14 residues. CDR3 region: CASSLGTGEDTQYF. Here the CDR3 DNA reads TGTGCCAGCAGCTTGGGGACAGGGGAAGATACGCAGTATTTT.

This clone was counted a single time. The CDR3 sequence is CASSYRGQSSGANVLTF. DNA for the CDR3: TGTGCCAGCAGCTACAGGGGGCAGAGCTCTGGGGCCAACGTCCTGACTTTC. The chain has TRBV7-3 and TRBJ2-6, with 9 positions matching TRBD1. The trim removed 4 bases at V and 0 bases at J, leaving 4 bases unmatched. The CDR3 length is 17 residues. Germline V gives CDR1 SGHTA, CDR2 FQGTGA.

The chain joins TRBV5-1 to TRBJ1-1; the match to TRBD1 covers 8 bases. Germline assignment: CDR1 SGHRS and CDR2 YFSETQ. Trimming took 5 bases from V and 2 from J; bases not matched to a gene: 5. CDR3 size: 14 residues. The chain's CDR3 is CASSGQGVNTEAFF. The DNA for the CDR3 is TGCGCCAGCAGTGGACAGGGCGTAAACACTGAAGCTTTCTTT.

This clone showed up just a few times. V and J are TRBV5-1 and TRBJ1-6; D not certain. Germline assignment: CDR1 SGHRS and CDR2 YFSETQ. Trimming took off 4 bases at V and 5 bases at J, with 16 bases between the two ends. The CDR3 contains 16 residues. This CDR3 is CASSASSRFNNSPLHF. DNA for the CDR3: TGCGCCAGCAGCGCATCGTCGAGATTCAATAATTCACCCCTCCACTTT.

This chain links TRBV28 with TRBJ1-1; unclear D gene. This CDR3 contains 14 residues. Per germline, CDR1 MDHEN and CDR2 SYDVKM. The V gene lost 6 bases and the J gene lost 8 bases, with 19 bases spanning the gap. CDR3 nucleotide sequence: TGTGCCAGCAGCCCGCGCCGTGGGGTTCCCGAAGCTTTCTTT. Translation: CASSPRRGVPEAFF.

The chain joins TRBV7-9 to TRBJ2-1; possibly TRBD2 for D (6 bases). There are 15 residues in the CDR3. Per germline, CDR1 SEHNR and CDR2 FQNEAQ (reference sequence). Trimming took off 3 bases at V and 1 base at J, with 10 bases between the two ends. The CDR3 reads CASSLVADSYNEQFF. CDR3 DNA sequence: TGTGCCAGCAGCTTGGTAGCGGATTCCTACAATGAGCAGTTCTTC.

CDR3 bases: TGCGCCAGCAGTGGAGAGACCCAGTACTTC. Translated: CASSGETQYF. The rearrangement joins TRBV5-1 to TRBJ2-5; the D is unclear. The germline V and J ends were trimmed by 5 bases and 4 bases, with 3 bases remaining between them. The CDR3 has 10 amino acids. Germline V gives CDR1 SGHRS, CDR2 YFSETQ.

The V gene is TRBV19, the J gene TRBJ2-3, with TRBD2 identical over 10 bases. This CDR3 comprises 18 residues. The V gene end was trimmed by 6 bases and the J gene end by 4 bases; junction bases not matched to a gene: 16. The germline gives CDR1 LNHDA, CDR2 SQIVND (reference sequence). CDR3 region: CASSPDLAGGRAADTQYF. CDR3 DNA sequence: TGTGCCAGTAGCCCCGACTTAGCGGGGGGCCGGGCCGCAGATACGCAGTATTTT. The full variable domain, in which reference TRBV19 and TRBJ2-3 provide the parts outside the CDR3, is DGGITQSPKYLFRKEGQNVTLSCEQNLNHDAMYWYRQDPGQGLRLIYYSQIVNDFQKGDIAEGYSVSREKKESFPLTVTSAQKNPTAFYLCASSPDLAGGRAADTQYFGPGTRLTVL.

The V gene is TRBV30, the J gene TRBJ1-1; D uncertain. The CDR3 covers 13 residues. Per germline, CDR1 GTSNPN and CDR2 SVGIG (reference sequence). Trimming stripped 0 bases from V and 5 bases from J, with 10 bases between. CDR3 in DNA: TGTGCCTGGAGTGTTTGGCGATTGACTGAAGCTTTCTTT. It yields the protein CAWSVWRLTEAFF. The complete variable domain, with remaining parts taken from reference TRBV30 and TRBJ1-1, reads SQTIHQWPATLVQPVGSPLSLECTVEGTSNPNLYWYRQAAGRGLQLLFYSVGIGQISSEVPQNLSASRPQDRQFILSSKKLLLSDSGFYLCAWSVWRLTEAFFGQGTRLTVV.

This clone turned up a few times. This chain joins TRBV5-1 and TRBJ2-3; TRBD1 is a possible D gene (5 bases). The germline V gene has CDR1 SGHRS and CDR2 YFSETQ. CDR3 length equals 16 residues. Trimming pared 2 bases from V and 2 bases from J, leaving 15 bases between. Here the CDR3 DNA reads TGCGCCAGCAGCTTTCGGACATGGACCTTCACAGATACGCAGTATTTT. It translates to CASSFRTWTFTDTQYF.

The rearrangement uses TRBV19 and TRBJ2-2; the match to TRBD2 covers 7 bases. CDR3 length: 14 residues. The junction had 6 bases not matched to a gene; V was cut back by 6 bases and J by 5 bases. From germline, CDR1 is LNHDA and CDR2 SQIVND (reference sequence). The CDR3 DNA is TGTGCCAGTAGCCCTCCCGGGGGGACCGGGGAGCTGTTTTTT. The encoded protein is CASSPPGGTGELFF.

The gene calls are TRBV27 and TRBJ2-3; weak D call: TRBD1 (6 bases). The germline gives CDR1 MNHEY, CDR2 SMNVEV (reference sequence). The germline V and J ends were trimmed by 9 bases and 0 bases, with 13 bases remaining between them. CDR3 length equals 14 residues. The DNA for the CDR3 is TGTGCCAGTGCCGCAGGGGTGAGCACAGATACGCAGTATTTT. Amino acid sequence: CASAAGVSTDTQYF.

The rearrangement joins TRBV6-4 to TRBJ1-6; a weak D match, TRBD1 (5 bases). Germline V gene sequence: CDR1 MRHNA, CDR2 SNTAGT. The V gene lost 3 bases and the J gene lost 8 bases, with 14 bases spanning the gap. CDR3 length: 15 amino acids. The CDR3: CASSEGGGADSPLHF. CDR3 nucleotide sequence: TGTGCCAGCAGTGAGGGAGGAGGGGCGGATTCACCCCTCCACTTT.

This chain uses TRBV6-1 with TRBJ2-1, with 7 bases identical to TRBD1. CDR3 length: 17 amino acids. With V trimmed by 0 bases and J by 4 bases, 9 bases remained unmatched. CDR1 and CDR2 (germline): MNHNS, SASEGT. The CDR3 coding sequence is TGTGCCAGCAGTGAAGCTAGGGGGCCGAATCTTTACAATGAGCAGTTCTTC. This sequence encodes CASSEARGPNLYNEQFF.

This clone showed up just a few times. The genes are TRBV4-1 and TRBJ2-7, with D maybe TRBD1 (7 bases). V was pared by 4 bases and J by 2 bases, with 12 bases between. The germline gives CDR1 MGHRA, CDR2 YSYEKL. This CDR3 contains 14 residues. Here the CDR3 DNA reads TGCGCCAGCAGCCCGCGGGACAGCGCCTACGAGCAGTACTTC. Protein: CASSPRDSAYEQYF.

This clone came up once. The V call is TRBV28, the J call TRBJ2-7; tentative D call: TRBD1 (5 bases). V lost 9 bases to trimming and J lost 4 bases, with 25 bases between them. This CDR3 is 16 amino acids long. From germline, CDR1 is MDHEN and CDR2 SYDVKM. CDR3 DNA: TGTGCCAGTTTGGGCCTAGGGTCCAGGGCTTATTACGAGCAGTACTTC. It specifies CASLGLGSRAYYEQYF.

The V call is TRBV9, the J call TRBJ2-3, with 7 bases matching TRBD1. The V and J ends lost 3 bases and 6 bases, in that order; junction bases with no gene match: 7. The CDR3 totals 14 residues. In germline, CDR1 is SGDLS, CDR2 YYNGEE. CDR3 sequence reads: CASSDPGQLDTQYF. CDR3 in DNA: TGTGCCAGCAGCGACCCGGGACAGTTGGATACGCAGTATTTT.

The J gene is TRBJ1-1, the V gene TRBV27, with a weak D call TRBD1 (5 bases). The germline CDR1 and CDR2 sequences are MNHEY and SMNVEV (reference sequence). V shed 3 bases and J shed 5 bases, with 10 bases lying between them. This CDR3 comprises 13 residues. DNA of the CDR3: TGTGCCAGCAGTTTTGGGGCGCGAACTGAAGCTTTCTTT. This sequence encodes CASSFGARTEAFF.